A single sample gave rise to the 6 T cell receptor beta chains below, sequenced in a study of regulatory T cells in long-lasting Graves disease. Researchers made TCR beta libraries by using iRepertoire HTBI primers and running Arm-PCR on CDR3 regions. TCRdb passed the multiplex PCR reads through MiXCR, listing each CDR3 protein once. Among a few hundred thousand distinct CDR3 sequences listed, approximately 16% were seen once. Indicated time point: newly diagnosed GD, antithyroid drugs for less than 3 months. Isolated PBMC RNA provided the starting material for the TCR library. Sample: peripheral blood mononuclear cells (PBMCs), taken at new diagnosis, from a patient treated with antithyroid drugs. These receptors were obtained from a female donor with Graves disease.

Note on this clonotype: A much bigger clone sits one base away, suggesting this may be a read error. The CDR3 region is CASSFTATAGNTMYF. The CDR3 DNA is TGTGCCAGCAGCTTTACAGCGACGGCTGGAAACACCATGTATTTT. V usage is TRBV11-2 and J usage is TRBJ1-3, with D unresolved. Germline V gene lookup returns CDR1 SGHAT and CDR2 FQNNGV. The CDR3 has 15 amino acids.

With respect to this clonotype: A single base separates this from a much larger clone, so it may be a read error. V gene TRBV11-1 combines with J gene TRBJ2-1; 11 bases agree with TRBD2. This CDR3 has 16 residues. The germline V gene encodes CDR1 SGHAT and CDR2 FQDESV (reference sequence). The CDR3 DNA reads TGTGCCAGCAGCCTAACTAGCGGGAGCTCCTACAATGAGCACTTCTTC. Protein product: CASSLTSGSSYNEHFF.

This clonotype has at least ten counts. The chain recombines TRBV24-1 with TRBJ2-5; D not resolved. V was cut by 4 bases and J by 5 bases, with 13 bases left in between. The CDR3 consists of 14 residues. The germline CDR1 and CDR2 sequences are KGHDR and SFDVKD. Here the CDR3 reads CATSEDVRAETQYF. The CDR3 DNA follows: TGTGCCACCAGTGAAGATGTTCGGGCGGAGACCCAGTACTTC.

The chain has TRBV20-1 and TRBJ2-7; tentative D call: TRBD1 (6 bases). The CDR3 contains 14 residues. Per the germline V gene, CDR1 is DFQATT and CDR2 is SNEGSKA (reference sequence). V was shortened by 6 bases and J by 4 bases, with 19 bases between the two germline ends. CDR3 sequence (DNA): TGCAGTGCCGGTTCAGTAGGGGGTAATTACGAGCAGTACTTC. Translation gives CSAGSVGGNYEQYF.

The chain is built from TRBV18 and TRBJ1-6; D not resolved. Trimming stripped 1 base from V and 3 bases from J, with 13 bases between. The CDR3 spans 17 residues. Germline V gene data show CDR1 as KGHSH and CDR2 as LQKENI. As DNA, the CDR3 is TGTGCCAGCTCACCACGTGGAGACGGCGGCTATAATTCACCCCTCCACTTT. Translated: CASSPRGDGGYNSPLHF.

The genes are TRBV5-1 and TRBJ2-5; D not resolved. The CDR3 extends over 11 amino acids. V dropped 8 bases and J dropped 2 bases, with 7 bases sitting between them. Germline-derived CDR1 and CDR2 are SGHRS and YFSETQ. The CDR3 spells CASQHQETQYF. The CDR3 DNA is TGCGCCAGTCAACATCAAGAGACCCAGTACTTC.